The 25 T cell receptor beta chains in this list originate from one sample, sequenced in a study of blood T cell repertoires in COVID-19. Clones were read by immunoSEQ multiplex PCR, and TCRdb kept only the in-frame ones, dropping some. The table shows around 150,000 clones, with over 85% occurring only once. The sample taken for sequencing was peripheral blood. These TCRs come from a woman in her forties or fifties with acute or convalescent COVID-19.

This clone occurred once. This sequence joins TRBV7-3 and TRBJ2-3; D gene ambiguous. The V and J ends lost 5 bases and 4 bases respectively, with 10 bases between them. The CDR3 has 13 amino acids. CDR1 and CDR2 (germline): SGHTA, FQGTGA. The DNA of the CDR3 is TGTGCCAGCAGCCTCCCCGGGTCAGATACGCAGTATTTT. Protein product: CASSLPGSDTQYF.

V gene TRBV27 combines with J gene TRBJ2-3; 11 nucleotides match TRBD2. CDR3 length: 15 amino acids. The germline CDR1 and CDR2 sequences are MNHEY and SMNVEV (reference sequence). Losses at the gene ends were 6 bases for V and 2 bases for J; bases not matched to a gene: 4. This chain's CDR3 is CASRGTSGYTDTQYF. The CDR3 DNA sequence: TGTGCCAGCAGGGGGACTAGCGGCTACACAGATACGCAGTATTTT.

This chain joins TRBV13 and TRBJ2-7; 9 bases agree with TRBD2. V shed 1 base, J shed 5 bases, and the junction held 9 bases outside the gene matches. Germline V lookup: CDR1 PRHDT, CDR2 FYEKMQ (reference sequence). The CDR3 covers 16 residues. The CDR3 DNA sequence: TGTGCCAGCAGCTTAGTCGGCGGGAGGGCCATCCACGAGCAGTACTTC. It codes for CASSLVGGRAIHEQYF.

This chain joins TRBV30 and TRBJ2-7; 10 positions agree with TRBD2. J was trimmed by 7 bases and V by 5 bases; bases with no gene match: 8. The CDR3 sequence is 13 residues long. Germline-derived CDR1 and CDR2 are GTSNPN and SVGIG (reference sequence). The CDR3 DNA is TGTGCCTGGGAACTAGCGGGGCCGGGGGAGCAGTACTTC. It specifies CAWELAGPGEQYF. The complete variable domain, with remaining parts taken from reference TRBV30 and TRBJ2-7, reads SQTIHQWPATLVQPVGSPLSLECTVEGTSNPNLYWYRQAAGRGLQLLFYSVGIGQISSEVPQNLSASRPQDRQFILSSKKLLLSDSGFYLCAWELAGPGEQYFGPGTRLTVT.

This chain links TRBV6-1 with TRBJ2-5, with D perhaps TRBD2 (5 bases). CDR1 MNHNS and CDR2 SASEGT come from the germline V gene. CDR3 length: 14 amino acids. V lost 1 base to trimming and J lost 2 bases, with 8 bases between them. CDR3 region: CASSEGTGQETQYF. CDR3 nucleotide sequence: TGTGCCAGCAGTGAAGGGACGGGGCAAGAGACCCAGTACTTC.

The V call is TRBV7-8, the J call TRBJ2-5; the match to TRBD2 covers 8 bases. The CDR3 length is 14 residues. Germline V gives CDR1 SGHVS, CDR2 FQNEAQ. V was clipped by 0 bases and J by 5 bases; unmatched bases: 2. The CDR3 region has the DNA TGTGCCAGCAGCTTAGCTCCTAGCGGGGAGACCCAGTACTTC. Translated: CASSLAPSGETQYF.

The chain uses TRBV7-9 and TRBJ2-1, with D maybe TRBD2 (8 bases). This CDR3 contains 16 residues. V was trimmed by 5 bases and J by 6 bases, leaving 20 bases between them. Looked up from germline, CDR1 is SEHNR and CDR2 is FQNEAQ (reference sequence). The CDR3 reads CASSPRDSGGSNEQFF. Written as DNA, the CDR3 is TGTGCCAGCAGCCCCCGGGACAGCGGGGGATCCAATGAGCAGTTCTTC.

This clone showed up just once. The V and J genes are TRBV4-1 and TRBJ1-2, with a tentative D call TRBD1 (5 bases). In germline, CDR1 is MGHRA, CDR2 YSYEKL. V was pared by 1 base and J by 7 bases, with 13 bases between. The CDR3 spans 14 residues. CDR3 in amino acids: CASSQVDSNRGYTF. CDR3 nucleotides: TGCGCCAGCAGCCAAGTAGACAGTAACCGTGGCTACACCTTC.

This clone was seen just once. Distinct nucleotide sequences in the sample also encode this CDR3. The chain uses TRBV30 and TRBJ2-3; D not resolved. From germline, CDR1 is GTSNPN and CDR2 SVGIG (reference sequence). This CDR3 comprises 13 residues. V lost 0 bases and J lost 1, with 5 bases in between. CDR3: CAWSVAGTDTQYF. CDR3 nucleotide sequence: TGTGCCTGGAGTGTCGCAGGCACAGATACGCAGTATTTT. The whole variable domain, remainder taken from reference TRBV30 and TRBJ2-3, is SQTIHQWPATLVQPVGSPLSLECTVEGTSNPNLYWYRQAAGRGLQLLFYSVGIGQISSEVPQNLSASRPQDRQFILSSKKLLLSDSGFYLCAWSVAGTDTQYFGPGTRLTVL.

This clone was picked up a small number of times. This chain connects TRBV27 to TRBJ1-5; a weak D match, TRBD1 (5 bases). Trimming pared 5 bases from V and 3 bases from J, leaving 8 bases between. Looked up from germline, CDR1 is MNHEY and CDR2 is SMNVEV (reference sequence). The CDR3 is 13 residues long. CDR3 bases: TGTGCCAGCAGTCCAGGGCACAATCAGCCCCAGCATTTT. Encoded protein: CASSPGHNQPQHF.

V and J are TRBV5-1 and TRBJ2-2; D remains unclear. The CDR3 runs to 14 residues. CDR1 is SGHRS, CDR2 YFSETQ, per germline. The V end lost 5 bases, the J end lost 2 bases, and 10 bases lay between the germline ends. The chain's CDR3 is CASRPGYNTGELFF. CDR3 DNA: TGCGCCAGCAGGCCGGGTTACAACACCGGGGAGCTGTTTTTT.

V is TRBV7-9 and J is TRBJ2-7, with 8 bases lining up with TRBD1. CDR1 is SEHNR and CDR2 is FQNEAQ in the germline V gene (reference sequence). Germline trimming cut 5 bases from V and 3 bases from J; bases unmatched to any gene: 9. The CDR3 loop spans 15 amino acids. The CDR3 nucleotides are TGTGCCAGCAGCCGGATCGGACAGGGAAGCTACGAGCAGTACTTC. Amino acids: CASSRIGQGSYEQYF.

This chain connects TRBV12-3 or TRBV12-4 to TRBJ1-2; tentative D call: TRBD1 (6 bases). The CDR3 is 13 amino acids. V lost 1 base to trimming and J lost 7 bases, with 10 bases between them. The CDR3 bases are TGTGCCAGCAGTTTAGGGGGAGGGGGTGGCTACACCTTC. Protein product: CASSLGGGGGYTF.

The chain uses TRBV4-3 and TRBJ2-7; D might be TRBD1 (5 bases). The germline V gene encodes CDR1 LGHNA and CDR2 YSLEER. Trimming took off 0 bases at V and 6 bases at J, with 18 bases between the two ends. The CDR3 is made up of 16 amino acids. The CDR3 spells CASSQDEATLQGEQYF. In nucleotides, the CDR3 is TGCGCCAGCAGCCAAGATGAGGCGACTCTCCAGGGCGAGCAGTACTTC.

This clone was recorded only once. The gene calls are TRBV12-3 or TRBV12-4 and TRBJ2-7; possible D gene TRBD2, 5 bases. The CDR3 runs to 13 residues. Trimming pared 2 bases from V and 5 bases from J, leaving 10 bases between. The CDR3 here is CASSLTAVHEQYF. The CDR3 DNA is TGTGCCAGCAGTTTAACAGCGGTTCACGAGCAGTACTTC.

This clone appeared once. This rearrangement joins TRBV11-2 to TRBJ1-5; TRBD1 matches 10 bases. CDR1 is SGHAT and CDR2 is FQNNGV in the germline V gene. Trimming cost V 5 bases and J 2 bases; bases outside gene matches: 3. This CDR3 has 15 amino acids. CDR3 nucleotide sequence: TGTGCCAGCAGCGTGACAGGGGGCGGCAATCAGCCCCAGCATTTT. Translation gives CASSVTGGGNQPQHF.

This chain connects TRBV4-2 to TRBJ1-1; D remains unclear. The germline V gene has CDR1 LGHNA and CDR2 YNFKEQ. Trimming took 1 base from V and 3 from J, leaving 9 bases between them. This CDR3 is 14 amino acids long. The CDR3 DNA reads TGTGCCAGCAGCCAAGTATTGGCGGACACTGAAGCTTTCTTT. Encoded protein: CASSQVLADTEAFF.

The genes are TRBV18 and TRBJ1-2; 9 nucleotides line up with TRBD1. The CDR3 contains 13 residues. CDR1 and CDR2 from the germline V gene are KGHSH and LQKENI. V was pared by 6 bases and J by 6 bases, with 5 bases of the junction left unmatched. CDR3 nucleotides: TGTGCCAGCTCTACCGGGACAGGGAATGGCTACACCTTC. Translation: CASSTGTGNGYTF.

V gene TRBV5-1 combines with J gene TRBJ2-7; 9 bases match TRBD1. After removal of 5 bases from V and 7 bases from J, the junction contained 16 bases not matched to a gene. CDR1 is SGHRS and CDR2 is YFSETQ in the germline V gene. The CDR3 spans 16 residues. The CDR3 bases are TGCGCCAGCAGACCCCCCCCGGGACAGGGCTTGGGGGAGCAGTACTTC. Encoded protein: CASRPPPGQGLGEQYF.

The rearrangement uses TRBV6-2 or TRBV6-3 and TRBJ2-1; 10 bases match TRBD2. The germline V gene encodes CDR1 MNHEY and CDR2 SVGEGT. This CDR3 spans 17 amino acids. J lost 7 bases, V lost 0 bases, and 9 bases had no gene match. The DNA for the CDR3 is TGTGCCAGCAGTTACTCCCTCCTAGCGGGAGTGGATAATGAGCAGTTCTTC. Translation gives CASSYSLLAGVDNEQFF.

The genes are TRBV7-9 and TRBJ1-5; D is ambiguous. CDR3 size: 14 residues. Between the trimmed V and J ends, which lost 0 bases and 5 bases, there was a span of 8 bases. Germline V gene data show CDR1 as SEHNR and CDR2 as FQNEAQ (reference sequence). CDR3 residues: CASSLAVGDQPQHF. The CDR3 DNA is TGTGCCAGCAGCTTAGCAGTCGGGGATCAGCCCCAGCATTTT.

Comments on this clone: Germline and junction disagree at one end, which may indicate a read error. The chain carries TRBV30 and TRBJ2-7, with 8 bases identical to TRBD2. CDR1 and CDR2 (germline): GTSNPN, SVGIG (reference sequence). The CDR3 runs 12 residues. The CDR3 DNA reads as TGTGCCTGGAGGGGGACTAGGGTTGAGCTGTACTTC. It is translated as CAWRGTRVELYF.

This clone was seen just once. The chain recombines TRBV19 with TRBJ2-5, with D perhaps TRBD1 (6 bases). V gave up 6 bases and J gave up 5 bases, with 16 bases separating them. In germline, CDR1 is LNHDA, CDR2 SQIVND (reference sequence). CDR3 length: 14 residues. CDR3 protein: CASSKQGIVETQYF. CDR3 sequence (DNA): TGTGCCAGTAGCAAGCAGGGGATTGTGGAGACCCAGTACTTC.

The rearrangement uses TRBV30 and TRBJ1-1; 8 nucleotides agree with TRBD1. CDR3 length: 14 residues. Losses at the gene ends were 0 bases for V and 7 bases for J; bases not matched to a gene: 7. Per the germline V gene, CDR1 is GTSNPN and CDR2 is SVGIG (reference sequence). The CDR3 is CAWSVQGGAVEAFF. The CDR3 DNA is TGTGCCTGGAGTGTACAGGGGGGGGCGGTTGAAGCTTTCTTT.

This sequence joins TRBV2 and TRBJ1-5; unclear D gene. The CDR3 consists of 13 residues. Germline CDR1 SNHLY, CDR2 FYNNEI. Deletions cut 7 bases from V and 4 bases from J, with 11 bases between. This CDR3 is CASTGFRNQPQHF. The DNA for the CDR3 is TGTGCCAGCACGGGATTTAGAAATCAGCCCCAGCATTTT.